The clone carrying this T cell receptor (beta chain) came up many times. The target antigen is unknown. The sample is drawn from a study of T-cell memory formation after mild COVID-19. Whole-study context: Across donors, TCR clusters were largely donor specific.

The authors produced TCR alpha and TCR beta cDNA libraries with sample barcodes and UMIs by 5'RACE using constant-segment primers. TCRdb called the 5' RACE reads again in MiXCR, with one record for every CDR3 protein. The table has 470,000 or so distinct CDR3 sequences, around a sixth seen once. Study findings and constraints: The study found balanced CD4/CD8 in clones contracting day 15 to 85 and a CD4+ lean in later expanders. Among CD4+ contracting clones, most were CM and EM, and CD8+ ones EMRA.

The receptor's source is an adult woman who had mild COVID-19 (a few samples of this study predate the infection). Cell type and time point are not known. Specimen: PBMCs or a T cell subset sorted from them (not recorded which).

The CDR3 coding sequence is TGCGCCAGCAGCCGGGGACTAGCGGGAGCATTAGATGAGCAGTTCTTC. Translated: CASSRGLAGALDEQFF. V and J are TRBV5-1 and TRBJ2-1; TRBD2 agrees at 14 bases. Germline loops: CDR1 SGHRS, CDR2 YFSETQ. The V segment lost 4 bases and the J segment 8 bases; nucleotides outside the gene matches: 8. The CDR3 spans 16 residues.